The 28 T cell receptor beta chains listed next were all sequenced from one sample in a study of T cell changes during pregnancy in multiple sclerosis. Generated by immunoSEQ multiplex PCR, the TCRdb table keeps only in-frame clones and is missing some. Of 65,000 to 75,000 clones in the sample, almost 95% were seen once. The specimen was CD8+ T cells from peripheral blood mononuclear cells, collected in the third trimester of pregnancy. The receptors originated from a female donor in good health, enrolled as a control in a pregnancy study.

Sample share makes this clone medium-sized. The chain links TRBV6-4 to TRBJ2-6; 9 nucleotides match TRBD1. The CDR3 has 15 amino acids. CDR1 MRHNA and CDR2 SNTAGT come from the germline V gene. The ends lost 6 bases at V and 4 bases at J; junction bases unmatched: 4. CDR3 residues: CASSRDRDGANVLTF. CDR3 DNA: TGTGCCAGCAGCCGGGACAGGGACGGGGCCAACGTCCTGACTTTC.

The genes are TRBV4-1 and TRBJ1-1; D is unresolved. Germline V CDR1 and CDR2: MGHRA, YSYEKL. The CDR3 extends over 15 amino acids. V was clipped by 5 bases and J by 4 bases, with 17 bases between them. CDR3 protein: CASSFSRRDCTEAFF. CDR3 sequence (DNA): TGCGCCAGCAGCTTCTCCAGGAGGGATTGCACTGAAGCTTTCTTT.

J is TRBJ2-2 and V is TRBV29-1; TRBD1 aligns across 7 bases. This CDR3 region has 15 residues. Trimming took 3 bases from V and 3 from J; bases not matched to a gene: 7. Germline CDR1 is SQVTM and CDR2 is ANQGSEA. The CDR3 nucleotides are TGCAGCGTTGATTCGGGACAGAGAGACACCGGGGAGCTGTTTTTT. Protein: CSVDSGQRDTGELFF.

The chain employs TRBV5-1 and TRBJ1-1; TRBD1 might be the D (5 bases). The CDR3 extends over 11 amino acids. The V end lost 6 bases, the J end lost 7 bases, and 10 bases lay between the germline ends. Germline CDR1 SGHRS, CDR2 YFSETQ. CDR3 coding DNA: TGCGCCAGCATCGGCGGGGGTGAAGCTTTCTTT. This codes for CASIGGGEAFF.

This clone was seen only once. The chain joins TRBV4-1 to TRBJ1-1; weak D call: TRBD1 (5 bases). CDR1 MGHRA and CDR2 YSYEKL come from the germline V gene. The CDR3 contains 15 residues. V shed 2 bases and J shed 1 base, with 11 bases lying between them. CDR3 bases: TGCGCCAGCAGCCAACGGGACTGGACGAACACTGAAGCTTTCTTT. Amino acids: CASSQRDWTNTEAFF.

V usage is TRBV4-2 and J usage is TRBJ2-7; D unresolved. Germline assignment: CDR1 LGHNA and CDR2 YNFKEQ. The CDR3 spans 14 residues. Trimming pared 0 bases from V and 5 bases from J, leaving 11 bases between. DNA of the CDR3: TGTGCCAGCAGCCAAGAGAGGTCCACCGACGAGCAGTACTTC. This sequence encodes CASSQERSTDEQYF.

The genes are TRBV27 and TRBJ2-5; 7 bases line up with TRBD2. This CDR3 is 12 amino acids long. The ends lost 5 bases at V and 5 bases at J; junction bases unmatched: 2. Germline-derived CDR1 and CDR2 are MNHEY and SMNVEV (reference sequence). The CDR3 spells CASSGEGETQYF. DNA of the CDR3: TGTGCCAGCAGTGGGGAGGGGGAGACCCAGTACTTC.

This clone was observed a single time. The chain couples TRBV4-3 to TRBJ2-3, with TRBD1 matching 8 bases. This CDR3 has 14 amino acids. In germline, CDR1 is LGHNA, CDR2 YSLEER. Trimming at V came to 6 bases and at J to 3 bases, leaving 5 bases not matched to a gene. CDR3 residues: CASREGTGTDTQYF. As DNA, the CDR3 is TGCGCCAGCAGGGAGGGGACAGGAACAGATACGCAGTATTTT.

The chain is built from TRBV10-3 and TRBJ2-5; 9 nucleotides agree with TRBD1. Germline CDR1 is ENHRY and CDR2 is SYGVKD. Unmatched junction bases numbered 6, after V lost 2 bases and J lost 5 bases. This CDR3 region has 15 residues. The CDR3 reads CAISETGQGSETQYF. In DNA, the CDR3 is TGTGCCATCAGTGAGACGGGACAGGGAAGCGAGACCCAGTACTTC.

The V call is TRBV9, the J call TRBJ1-1; perhaps TRBD1 as D (5 bases). CDR1 and CDR2 from the germline V gene are SGDLS and YYNGEE. The CDR3 is made up of 15 amino acids. V was trimmed by 0 bases and J by 0 bases, leaving 9 bases between them. Written as DNA, the CDR3 is TGTGCCAGCAGCGTAGACGGGGGGTTGAACACTGAAGCTTTCTTT. It is translated as CASSVDGGLNTEAFF. The full variable domain, rest sourced from reference TRBV9 and TRBJ1-1, is DSGVTQTPKHLITATGQRVTLRCSPRSGDLSVYWYQQSLDQGLQFLIQYYNGEERAKGNILERFSAQQFPDLHSELNLSSLELGDSALYFCASSVDGGLNTEAFFGQGTRLTVV.

The V and J genes are TRBV6-5 and TRBJ1-1; 8 bases match TRBD1. J was trimmed by 0 bases and V by 0 bases; bases with no gene match: 0. The V gene's germline CDR1 is MNHEY and CDR2 SVGAGI. This CDR3 is 15 amino acids long. DNA for the CDR3: TGTGCCAGCAGTTACTCGACAGGGGTGAACACTGAAGCTTTCTTT. Its protein product is CASSYSTGVNTEAFF.

The chain links TRBV4-1 to TRBJ1-2; a possible D gene is TRBD1 (5 bases). The CDR3 has 14 residues. The germline V gene has CDR1 MGHRA and CDR2 YSYEKL. Trimming cost V 1 base and J 8 bases, with 14 bases left between them. The CDR3 region has the DNA TGCGCCAGCAGCCAAGTCGGGGACGGGGGAGGCTACACCTTC. Residues: CASSQVGDGGGYTF.

The chain's CDR3 is CASSLGWSGMTDTQYF. CDR3 coding DNA: TGTGCCAGCAGCTTAGGGTGGAGCGGGATGACAGATACGCAGTATTTT. The chain links TRBV7-6 to TRBJ2-3; TRBD2 aligns across 7 bases. CDR3 length equals 16 residues. The J segment lost 3 bases and the V segment lost 1 base, leaving 7 bases of the junction unmatched. Per germline, CDR1 SGHVS and CDR2 FNYEAQ.

The DNA of the CDR3 is TGTGCCAGCAGCCCTCAACAGGCTTCCCCAAACTACGAGCAGTACTTC. Translated, it gives CASSPQQASPNYEQYF. V usage is TRBV7-8 and J usage is TRBJ2-7; maybe TRBD1 (5 bases). Germline V gene data show CDR1 as SGHVS and CDR2 as FQNEAQ. With 5 bases removed from V and 3 bases from J, the gap between germline ends came to 20 bases. The CDR3 loop spans 16 amino acids.

The chain carries TRBV9 and TRBJ2-7, with 8 bases that match TRBD2. The CDR3 consists of 15 residues. Per germline, CDR1 SGDLS and CDR2 YYNGEE. Trimming took 0 bases from V and 2 from J; bases not matched to a gene: 4. CDR3 in amino acids: CASSVGGGTPYEQYF. CDR3 DNA sequence: TGTGCCAGCAGCGTAGGCGGGGGGACTCCCTACGAGCAGTACTTC.

The chain carries TRBV7-9 and TRBJ2-7, with D perhaps TRBD1 (5 bases). V was pared by 2 bases and J by 2 bases, with 10 bases between. CDR1 is SEHNR, CDR2 FQNEAQ, per germline (reference sequence). The CDR3 has 14 amino acids. CDR3 loop: CASSLTTAAYEQYF. The CDR3 nucleotides read TGTGCCAGCAGCTTAACGACAGCAGCCTACGAGCAGTACTTC.

This chain uses TRBV30 with TRBJ2-1, with TRBD2 identical over 7 bases. Unmatched junction bases numbered 11, after V lost 7 bases and J lost 8 bases. Germline-derived CDR1 and CDR2 are GTSNPN and SVGIG (reference sequence). The CDR3 is made up of 13 amino acids. DNA of the CDR3: TGTGCCTCGGGAGGACTGACAAGTGATGAGCAGTTCTTC. The encoded protein is CASGGLTSDEQFF.

This chain joins TRBV14 and TRBJ1-1, with D possibly being TRBD1 (6 bases). The germline V gene encodes CDR1 SGHDN and CDR2 FVKESK. The V gene lost 0 bases and the J gene lost 0 bases, with 20 bases spanning the gap. CDR3 size: 19 residues. Written as DNA, the CDR3 is TGTGCCAGCAGCCAAGATCTAGCTGTACGGGGGGCAATGAACACTGAAGCTTTCTTT. It encodes CASSQDLAVRGAMNTEAFF.

The genes are TRBV15 and TRBJ2-3; D perhaps matches TRBD2 (5 bases). Germline CDR1 LNHNV, CDR2 YYDKDF (reference sequence). The ends were cut back, 0 bases at V and 3 bases at J, with 7 bases in the middle. The CDR3 has 14 residues. The CDR3 DNA follows: TGTGCCACCAGCAGAGAGCCGGGGACAGATACGCAGTATTTT. This codes for CATSREPGTDTQYF.

This clone has a single count. The chain has TRBV10-3 and TRBJ2-2, with 15 bases lining up with TRBD2. Unmatched junction bases numbered 6, after V lost 6 bases and J lost 1 base. CDR1 and CDR2 (germline): ENHRY, SYGVKD. The CDR3 length is 18 residues. The CDR3 is CAIRHTGLAGGNTGELFF. The CDR3 nucleotides are TGTGCCATCAGACACACGGGACTAGCGGGGGGGAACACCGGGGAGCTGTTTTTT.

The chain links TRBV21-1 to TRBJ2-2; the table gives TRBD1 as D, unverified against the DNA. TRBV21-1 is shown as a pseudogene. This CDR3 comprises 16 residues. The CDR3 nucleotides read TGTGCCAGCAGCTACCGGGACAGGGGGTTGAGCGGGGAGCTGTTTTTT. Its translation: CASSYRDRGLSGELFF.

This clone was detected only once. The chain carries TRBV7-9 and TRBJ2-1, with 12 positions matching TRBD2. The CDR3 runs 16 residues. With V trimmed by 2 bases and J by 8 bases, 7 bases remained unmatched. Germline CDR1 reads SEHNR; CDR2 reads FQNEAQ (reference sequence). For the CDR3, the DNA is TGTGCCAGCAGCTTATCTAGCGGGGGGGCCTCCGATGAGCAGTTCTTC. Translated: CASSLSSGGASDEQFF.

Of note for this clone: The sample contains more than one DNA sequence encoding this CDR3. V and J are TRBV30 and TRBJ2-6, with 7 bases identical to TRBD2. The trim removed 3 bases at V and 1 base at J, leaving 0 bases unmatched. This CDR3 spans 14 amino acids. The germline V gene has CDR1 GTSNPN and CDR2 SVGIG (reference sequence). Written as DNA, the CDR3 is TGTGCCTGGAGCGGGGGGTCTGGGGCCAACGTCCTGACTTTC. It yields the protein CAWSGGSGANVLTF.

The genes are TRBV7-2 and TRBJ1-4; D might be TRBD1 (6 bases). Germline V gene data show CDR1 as SGHTA and CDR2 as FQGNSA. This CDR3 comprises 14 residues. Between the trimmed V and J ends, which lost 5 bases and 4 bases, there was a span of 11 bases. CDR3 coding DNA: TGTGCCAGCAGCAAAGACAGGTTTAATGAAAAACTGTTTTTT. Amino acids: CASSKDRFNEKLFF.

The J gene is TRBJ1-4, the V gene TRBV4-2, with 7 bases fitting TRBD1. Losses at the gene ends were 3 bases for V and 14 bases for J; bases not matched to a gene: 15. The CDR3 covers 15 residues. Germline V gene sequence: CDR1 LGHNA, CDR2 YNFKEQ. In DNA, the CDR3 is TGTGCCAGCAGCCATCCGGGGACAGCTATGATCGAGCTGTTTTTT. Translation gives CASSHPGTAMIELFF.

This sequence joins TRBV25-1 and TRBJ1-2, with D perhaps matching TRBD1 (5 bases). Germline V lookup: CDR1 MGHDK, CDR2 SYGVNS. The CDR3 consists of 13 residues. The ends were cut back, 2 bases at V and 8 bases at J, with 12 bases in the middle. This CDR3 reads CASSENRGYGYTF. The CDR3 DNA follows: TGTGCCAGCAGTGAAAATCGGGGGTACGGCTACACCTTC.

The gene calls are TRBV7-8 and TRBJ1-5; D may be TRBD1 (6 bases). The V end lost 1 base, the J end lost 0 bases, and 7 bases lay between the germline ends. CDR3 length equals 15 residues. The germline V gene has CDR1 SGHVS and CDR2 FQNEAQ. The CDR3 nucleotides are TGTGCCAGCAGCTTAGACAGGGCTAGCAATCAGCCCCAGCATTTT. This translates into CASSLDRASNQPQHF.

A word on this clone: The same CDR3 can be traced to other DNA sequences in this sample. The chain is built from TRBV5-6 and TRBJ1-6; D is undetermined. Germline-derived CDR1 and CDR2 are SGHDT and YYEEEE. Trimming took 3 bases from V and 4 from J, leaving 8 bases between them. This CDR3 contains 14 residues. The CDR3 here is CASSSPGYNSPLHF. The CDR3 bases are TGTGCCAGCAGCTCTCCGGGGTATAATTCACCCCTCCACTTT.